This T cell receptor (beta chain) comes out of a study of spatial heterogeneity in lung cancer. About the research overall: For the average unique TCR and UMI combination, more than 8.5 occurrences appeared in raw reads.

Germline CDR1 and CDR2: KGHSH and LQKENI. This CDR3 is 14 amino acids long. V lost 2 bases, J lost 3 bases, and 10 bases lay in between. The time point denotes: blood at routine non-recurrence follow-up after resection. Whole RNA from tumor, nontumor lung or frozen PBMC was sequenced unsorted. Every TCR cDNA molecule bore a unique molecular identifier. TCRdb ran MiXCR on the 5' RACE reads and lists one entry per CDR3 protein. Of 35,000 to 55,000 distinct CDR3 sequences listed, about 10% were seen once; the top ten hold 30% to 35%. The TCR sequence derives from a male donor with early-stage non-small cell lung cancer. The chain recombines TRBV18 with TRBJ1-2; D call uncertain. This sample comprised PBMCs, obtained at follow-up. CDR3 in amino acids: CASSPLREDYGYTF. Here the CDR3 DNA reads TGTGCCAGCTCACCATTGCGAGAAGACTATGGCTACACCTTC.